This T cell receptor (beta chain) was recorded in a study of cytomegalovirus exposure and HLA in healthy donors (dated by TCRdb to 2015 to 2018). Regarding the study in general: According to a later analysis, one platform produced both the 100 to 150 validation repertoires and the 666 repertoires of the first cohort. The study aimed to test whether cataloging public T cell receptors could reveal signatures of past pathogen exposure. A separate validation cohort of roughly 120 different subjects was used in addition to the roughly 670-subject first cohort. High-throughput TCR immunosequencing, statistical association of individual TCRs with disease status, and machine learning were combined to predict cytomegalovirus infection status.

Library preparation employed the immunoSEQ multiplex PCR assay. The original pipeline was this. A statistical classification framework was built for diagnosing cytomegalovirus status from the catalog of TCR beta chain sequences. The source is immuneACCESS, and TCRdb retained only in-frame sequences with V and J called. Part of the clones is not carried over; for the studies checked, unresolved V genes explain less than half of this, and the remainder is unexplained. V and J calls plus clone size are reproduced from that table; the DNA served to infer D and trimming. The sample table contains about 360,000 clones; only one count was recorded for roughly 90% of them. The ten largest clones take up roughly 0.8% of the sample. Donors formed part of the validation cohort, which comprised 120 subjects and was distinct from the first cohort of 550 to 850 subjects. Of note for this clone: Its cognate antigen has yet to be identified. No qualities accompany the bases; no much larger clone lies one base away.

Summary of the overall study and its limitations: While some public TCRs were present in many individuals, most TCR sequences turned up only very rarely across donors. Of the cluster scores, around 95% were above 0 in a later analysis, which found that TCRs clustered in the first cohort also tended to co-occur in the 95 to 150 validation repertoires. A total of roughly 160 TCR beta chains were listed by the study as associated with cytomegalovirus. A later analysis had no HLA typing for the validation cohort, so co-occurrence there was scored across all 130 or so repertoires. In vitro tests confirmed that three of the cytomegalovirus-associated TCR beta chains recognize cytomegalovirus antigens. It was suggested by the authors that the approach could potentially be generalized to other disease states and immunological phenotypes. The classifier was reported to diagnose cytomegalovirus status with high specificity and sensitivity in both the original and validation cohorts.

Sequences SQVTM (CDR1) and ANQGSEA (CDR2) are obtained from the germline V gene. The CDR3 measures 11 amino acids from cysteine to phenylalanine. This entry keeps only the CDR3 DNA: 33 bases, framed from base 1. V lost 6 bases and J lost 2 bases; the stretch between them is 8 bases long. The specimen was PBMCs. This sequence was found in a woman between 18 and 29 years old in good health and CMV-seronegative. Recombination joined TRBV29-1 with TRBJ2-7; possibly the D gene is TRBD2, per 5 matching bases. The DNA is as follows: TGCAGCGTCGGGGAAACCTACGAGCAGTACTTC. Its product reads: CSVGETYEQYF.